This is a list of T cell receptor beta chains from one sample in a study of graft-versus-host responses after intestinal transplantation. Method: immunoSEQ multiplex PCR; TCRdb's copy keeps in-frame clones and lacks some. In the table there are 75,000 to 100,000 clones, around 90% of which are singletons. Their antigen targets remain unknown. This specimen consisted of unstimulated CD4+ T cells sorted from spleen or lymph node cells, obtained before intestinal transplant. The receptor set was obtained from a human donor who received an intestinal transplant. CDR3s include the opening cysteine and the closing phenylalanine or tryptophan. A D gene is named only where the DNA matches it firmly. Expanded clones are given a class, and other clones once, few, many or no size at all.

j_gene: TRBJ2-1; d_gene: TRBD2; abundance: .; v_gene: TRBV27; CDR3aa: CASTSGRGLDEQFF; CDR3nt: TGTGCCAGCACTAGCGGGAGGGGGCTTGATGAGCAGTTCTTC
j_gene: TRBJ1-3; d_gene: TRBD1; abundance: few; v_gene: TRBV2; CDR3aa: CASSGDRGYTIYF; CDR3nt: TGTGCCAGCAGTGGAGACAGGGGGTACACCATATATTTT
j_gene: TRBJ2-5; d_gene: TRBD2; abundance: .; v_gene: TRBV5-4; CDR3aa: CASSPLAGEAETQYF; CDR3nt: TGTGCCAGCAGCCCCTTGGCGGGGGAGGCGGAGACCCAGTACTTC
j_gene: TRBJ2-7; d_gene: .; abundance: few; v_gene: TRBV19; CDR3aa: CASSIAWESRSEQYF; CDR3nt: TGTGCCAGTAGTATAGCCTGGGAGAGTAGGAGCGAGCAGTACTTC
j_gene: TRBJ2-3; d_gene: .; abundance: .; v_gene: TRBV5-1; CDR3aa: CASSPGETDTQYF; CDR3nt: TGCGCCAGCAGCCCCGGGGAGACAGATACGCAGTATTTT
j_gene: TRBJ2-2; d_gene: .; abundance: .; v_gene: TRBV5-1; CDR3aa: CASSFRVENTGELFF; CDR3nt: TGCGCCAGCAGTTTCAGGGTCGAGAACACCGGGGAGCTGTTTTTT
j_gene: TRBJ2-7; d_gene: TRBD1; abundance: .; v_gene: TRBV4-2; CDR3aa: CASSVRQGSYEQYF; CDR3nt: TGTGCCAGCAGCGTCCGACAGGGCTCCTACGAGCAGTACTTC
j_gene: TRBJ2-7; d_gene: .; abundance: .; v_gene: TRBV28; CDR3aa: CASSFAAFVESYEQYF; CDR3nt: TGTGCCAGCAGTTTTGCAGCGTTCGTCGAGTCCTACGAGCAGTACTTC
j_gene: TRBJ1-1; d_gene: .; abundance: .; v_gene: TRBV19; CDR3aa: CASIRDNSKNTEAFF; CDR3nt: TGTGCCAGTATTCGGGACAATTCTAAGAACACTGAAGCTTTCTTT
j_gene: TRBJ2-1; d_gene: .; abundance: .; v_gene: TRBV2; CDR3aa: CASTTYNEQFF; CDR3nt: TGTGCCAGCACCACCTACAATGAGCAGTTCTTC
j_gene: TRBJ2-1; d_gene: TRBD1; abundance: .; v_gene: TRBV7-3; CDR3aa: CASSSWTGGYNEQFF; CDR3nt: TGTGCCAGCAGCTCATGGACAGGGGGCTACAATGAGCAGTTCTTC
j_gene: TRBJ1-2; d_gene: .; abundance: .; v_gene: TRBV6-1; CDR3aa: CASSLIQLNYGYTF; CDR3nt: TGTGCCAGCAGCCTGATCCAACTAAACTATGGCTACACCTTC
j_gene: TRBJ1-1; d_gene: .; abundance: .; v_gene: TRBV5-1; CDR3aa: CASSSLSQGNTEAFF; CDR3nt: TGCGCCAGCAGCTCCCTTTCCCAGGGGAACACTGAAGCTTTCTTT
j_gene: TRBJ1-4; d_gene: TRBD1; abundance: .; v_gene: TRBV30; CDR3aa: CAWSMGQTNEKLFF; CDR3nt: TGTGCCTGGAGTATGGGACAGACTAATGAAAAACTGTTTTTT
j_gene: TRBJ1-5; d_gene: TRBD1; abundance: .; v_gene: TRBV4-1; CDR3aa: CASSRGQGSNQPQHF; CDR3nt: TGCGCCAGCAGCCGAGGACAGGGCAGCAATCAGCCCCAGCATTTT
j_gene: TRBJ1-6; d_gene: .; abundance: .; v_gene: TRBV4-2; CDR3aa: CASSLPHGRMNSPLHF; CDR3nt: TGTGCCAGCAGCCTCCCCCACGGGAGGATGAATTCACCCCTCCACTTT
j_gene: TRBJ2-1; d_gene: .; abundance: once; v_gene: TRBV7-8; CDR3aa: CASSLNRDNEQFF; CDR3nt: TGTGCCAGCAGCTTAAACAGGGATAATGAGCAGTTCTTC
j_gene: TRBJ2-4; d_gene: .; abundance: .; v_gene: TRBV5-6; CDR3aa: CASSPDSLVAKNIQYF; CDR3nt: TGTGCCAGCAGCCCTGATTCATTAGTAGCCAAAAACATTCAGTACTTC
j_gene: TRBJ1-5; d_gene: .; abundance: .; v_gene: TRBV10-2; CDR3aa: CASGIQGIYQPQHF; CDR3nt: TGCGCCAGCGGCATACAGGGAATCTATCAGCCCCAGCATTTT
j_gene: TRBJ2-7; d_gene: .; abundance: .; v_gene: TRBV11-2; CDR3aa: CASSLGYEYEQYF; CDR3nt: TGTGCCAGCAGCTTAGGATATGAGTACGAGCAGTACTTC